The 25 T cell receptor beta chains below come from one sample, sequenced in a study of OX40 agonist ivuxolimab in advanced cancers. The protocol was immunoSEQ multiplex PCR, while the TCRdb copy is restricted to in-frame clones and leaves out a portion. This table holds about 60,000 clones, almost 95% found once. Sequenced material: CD4+ or CD8+ T cells sorted from blood, taken in a trial of the OX40 agonist ivuxolimab. The origin of the receptors is an adult with an advanced solid tumor such as melanoma, head and neck, liver or kidney cancer.

Here the CDR3 DNA reads TGTGCCAGCAGTCCGGGCTCCTACAATGAGCAGTTCTTC. The encoded protein is CASSPGSYNEQFF. This chain uses TRBV27 with TRBJ2-1; D gene unclear. The CDR3 covers 13 residues. In germline, CDR1 is MNHEY, CDR2 SMNVEV (reference sequence). V dropped 5 bases and J dropped 0 bases, with 5 bases sitting between them.

The V gene is TRBV6-1, the J gene TRBJ2-7; TRBD2 agrees at 7 bases. Germline values: CDR1 MNHNS, CDR2 SASEGT. The CDR3 loop spans 15 amino acids. Unmatched junction bases numbered 8, after V lost 6 bases and J lost 0 bases. The CDR3 bases are TGTGCCAGCAGAGTAGCGGGCGCGGCCTCCTACGAGCAGTACTTC. Amino acids: CASRVAGAASYEQYF.

The genes are TRBV4-3 and TRBJ1-2; 7 bases map to TRBD1. Trimming at V came to 4 bases and at J to 7 bases, leaving 9 bases not matched to a gene. Germline values: CDR1 LGHNA, CDR2 YSLEER. The CDR3 extends over 14 amino acids. CDR3 nucleotide sequence: TGCGCCAGCAGCCGCGGCCAGGGGGTTTCTGGCTACACCTTC. This sequence encodes CASSRGQGVSGYTF.

The rearrangement uses TRBV5-5 and TRBJ2-7; D is unclear. This CDR3 is built from 15 residues. V shed 0 bases and J shed 3 bases, with 13 bases lying between them. Germline V lookup: CDR1 SGHKS, CDR2 YYEKEE (reference sequence). CDR3 sequence reads: CASSLVPHLFYEQYF. CDR3 in DNA: TGTGCCAGCAGCTTGGTTCCCCATCTCTTCTACGAGCAGTACTTC.

This sequence joins TRBV5-4 and TRBJ2-4; a weak D match, TRBD2 (6 bases). The CDR3 is 18 amino acids. The germline gives CDR1 SGHNT, CDR2 YYREEE (reference sequence). Trimming took off 0 bases at V and 4 bases at J, with 20 bases between the two ends. CDR3 in DNA: TGTGCCAGCAGCTTGGATGCGCTAGCGAGAAACCGGAAAAACATTCAGTACTTC. It translates to CASSLDALARNRKNIQYF.

The chain uses TRBV27 and TRBJ1-1; D is perhaps TRBD1 (6 bases). Germline V gene sequence: CDR1 MNHEY, CDR2 SMNVEV (reference sequence). The CDR3 has 12 residues. The germline V and J ends were trimmed by 3 bases and 8 bases, with 10 bases remaining between them. The DNA of the CDR3 is TGTGCCAGCAGTTTGGGGGGGCGAGAAGCTTTCTTT. This translates into CASSLGGREAFF.

The chain carries TRBV7-9 and TRBJ2-7; D remains unclear. The V gene's germline CDR1 is SEHNR and CDR2 FQNEAQ (reference sequence). The CDR3 covers 12 residues. The V and J ends lost 3 bases and 2 bases respectively, with 5 bases between them. CDR3 in DNA: TGTGCCAGCAGCTTTAGCCCCTACGAGCAGTACTTC. Amino acid sequence: CASSFSPYEQYF.

The chain couples TRBV5-1 to TRBJ1-1; maybe TRBD1 (6 bases). The CDR3 is 14 residues long. V lost 4 bases and J 6 bases, leaving 16 bases between the germline ends. Germline V gives CDR1 SGHRS, CDR2 YFSETQ. CDR3 DNA sequence: TGCGCCAGCAGCCTCGCCCAGGGGTCGGCTGAAGCTTTCTTT. Translated, it gives CASSLAQGSAEAFF.

This rearrangement joins TRBV7-9 to TRBJ2-1; 9 nucleotides match TRBD1. This CDR3 is 14 amino acids long. Trimming cost V 8 bases and J 7 bases; bases outside gene matches: 9. Germline V lookup: CDR1 SEHNR, CDR2 FQNEAQ (reference sequence). CDR3 residues: CASSRDRVQNEQFF. The CDR3 DNA reads as TGTGCCAGCTCTCGGGACAGGGTCCAGAATGAGCAGTTCTTC.

The rearrangement joins TRBV7-2 to TRBJ2-7, with D uncertain. The CDR3 consists of 15 residues. V was cut by 4 bases and J by 3 bases, with 16 bases left in between. Germline lookup yields CDR1 SGHTA and CDR2 FQGNSA. The CDR3 is CASSSGLSAVYEQYF. CDR3 in DNA: TGTGCCAGCAGCTCTGGGTTATCCGCGGTCTACGAGCAGTACTTC. The full variable domain, in which reference TRBV7-2 and TRBJ2-7 provide the parts outside the CDR3, is GAGVSQSPSNKVTEKGKDVELRCDPISGHTALYWYRQSLGQGLEFLIYFQGNSAPDKSGLPSDRFSAERTGGSVSTLTIQRTQQEDSAVYLCASSSGLSAVYEQYFGPGTRLTVT.

The J gene is TRBJ2-5, the V gene TRBV7-9; TRBD1 is a possible D gene (5 bases). Trimming removed 4 bases at V and 4 bases at J, with 13 bases between. The germline gives CDR1 SEHNR, CDR2 FQNEAQ (reference sequence). The CDR3 sequence is 14 residues long. The CDR3 here is CASSSTHQGETQYF. As DNA, the CDR3 is TGTGCCAGCAGCTCAACCCACCAGGGAGAGACCCAGTACTTC.

The V call is TRBV5-6, the J call TRBJ2-7, with D maybe TRBD1 (6 bases). The CDR3 has 15 amino acids. Trimming shortened V by 2 bases and J by 7 bases, and 19 bases separated the two germline ends. Germline CDR1 SGHDT, CDR2 YYEEEE. CDR3 sequence reads: CASSFRGRMTGEQYF. CDR3 nucleotides: TGTGCCAGCAGCTTCAGGGGCCGTATGACGGGAGAGCAGTACTTC. Full variable domain (missing parts from reference TRBV5-6 and TRBJ2-7): DAGVTQSPTHLIKTRGQQVTLRCSPKSGHDTVSWYQQALGQGPQFIFQYYEEEERQRGNFPDRFSGHQFPNYSSELNVNALLLGDSALYLCASSFRGRMTGEQYFGPGTRLTVT.

The V and J genes are TRBV9 and TRBJ2-2, with D uncertain. Germline values: CDR1 SGDLS, CDR2 YYNGEE. The V and J ends lost 0 bases and 4 bases respectively, with 4 bases between them. CDR3 size: 13 residues. DNA for the CDR3: TGTGCCAGCAGCGTAGTTAGCACCGGGGAGCTGTTTTTT. Residues: CASSVVSTGELFF.

This clone was detected once. The rearrangement joins TRBV27 to TRBJ2-3; 11 bases fit TRBD2. The CDR3 loop spans 19 amino acids. CDR1 MNHEY and CDR2 SMNVEV come from the germline V gene (reference sequence). J lost 1 base, V lost 1 base, and 10 bases had no gene match. This CDR3 is CASSLFAALAGDRTDTQYF. For the CDR3, the DNA is TGTGCCAGCAGTTTATTTGCTGCACTAGCGGGAGATCGCACAGATACGCAGTATTTT.

The V gene is TRBV7-9, the J gene TRBJ2-4; a weak D match, TRBD1 (6 bases). Trimming left V 8 bases short and J 0 bases short, with 11 bases between. Germline V gene lookup returns CDR1 SEHNR and CDR2 FQNEAQ (reference sequence). This CDR3 is 14 amino acids long. The CDR3 nucleotides read TGTGCCAGCCAGGGGTCTGGAGCCAAAAACATTCAGTACTTC. This gives the protein CASQGSGAKNIQYF. Full variable domain (rest looked up from reference TRBV7-9 and TRBJ2-4): DTGVSQNPRHKITKRGQNVTFRCDPISEHNRLYWYRQTLGQGPEFLTYFQNEAQLEKSRLLSDRFSAERPKGSFSTLEIQRTEQGDSAMYLCASQGSGAKNIQYFGAGTRLSVL.

This clone appeared a single time. The chain recombines TRBV27 with TRBJ2-7; D is ambiguous. The CDR3 loop spans 16 amino acids. Trimming took off 0 bases at V and 2 bases at J, with 14 bases between the two ends. Germline V gene data show CDR1 as MNHEY and CDR2 as SMNVEV (reference sequence). The CDR3 loop is CASSLSPFLPTYEQYF. DNA of the CDR3: TGTGCCAGCAGTTTATCCCCATTTCTGCCCACCTACGAGCAGTACTTC.

This clone showed up just once. V and J are TRBV11-3 and TRBJ1-1; no clear D. The V and J ends lost 5 bases and 4 bases respectively, with 14 bases between them. CDR1 and CDR2 (germline): SGHNT, YENEEA. The CDR3 covers 14 residues. The CDR3 bases are TGTGCCAGCAGCCTAAGGAGGGCGGGCACTGAAGCTTTCTTT. Its translation is CASSLRRAGTEAFF.

This sequence joins TRBV5-6 and TRBJ2-7; D might be TRBD1 (5 bases). CDR1 is SGHDT, CDR2 YYEEEE, per germline. The length of the CDR3 is 15 residues. Trimming removed 4 bases at V and 5 bases at J, with 19 bases between. The CDR3 coding sequence is TGTGCCAGCAGCGCCCGAAGGGGTCCAGTGGACGAGCAGTACTTC. This translates into CASSARRGPVDEQYF.

The chain combines TRBV5-4 with TRBJ2-7; TRBD1 aligns across 8 bases. Trimming at V came to 4 bases and at J to 6 bases, leaving 3 bases not matched to a gene. The CDR3 is 12 residues long. Germline V lookup: CDR1 SGHNT, CDR2 YYREEE (reference sequence). CDR3 sequence: CASSMTGVEQYF. The CDR3 DNA is TGTGCCAGCAGCATGACAGGGGTCGAGCAGTACTTC.

This clone appeared a single time. This chain links TRBV30 with TRBJ1-1; D may be TRBD1 (6 bases). Germline V gene sequence: CDR1 GTSNPN, CDR2 SVGIG (reference sequence). Trimming cost V 7 bases and J 4 bases, with 19 bases left between them. The CDR3 contains 14 residues. CDR3 protein: CALAPGGGITEAFF. The CDR3 nucleotides are TGTGCCTTGGCGCCGGGGGGCGGAATCACTGAAGCTTTCTTT. The full variable domain, rest sourced from reference TRBV30 and TRBJ1-1, is SQTIHQWPATLVQPVGSPLSLECTVEGTSNPNLYWYRQAAGRGLQLLFYSVGIGQISSEVPQNLSASRPQDRQFILSSKKLLLSDSGFYLCALAPGGGITEAFFGQGTRLTVV.

This chain joins TRBV21-1 and TRBJ2-3. TRBV21-1 is marked as a pseudogene. The CDR3 consists of 16 residues. The CDR3 DNA sequence: TGTGCCAGCAGCAAATGGGTGCTTTCGAACACAGATACGCAGTATTTT. As protein: CASSKWVLSNTDTQYF.

The J gene is TRBJ1-4, the V gene TRBV27; a weak D match, TRBD1 (6 bases). The CDR3 has 14 amino acids. Germline assignment: CDR1 MNHEY and CDR2 SMNVEV (reference sequence). V lost 2 bases to trimming and J lost 5 bases, with 9 bases between them. CDR3 protein: CASSLGDTNEKLFF. The CDR3 region has the DNA TGTGCCAGCAGTTTAGGGGACACCAATGAAAAACTGTTTTTT. The full variable domain, with the rest looked up from reference TRBV27 and TRBJ1-4, is EAQVTQNPRYLITVTGKKLTVTCSQNMNHEYMSWYRQDPGLGLRQIYYSMNVEVTDKGDVPEGYKVSRKEKRNFPLILESPSPNQTSLYFCASSLGDTNEKLFFGSGTQLSVL.

This rearrangement joins TRBV20-1 to TRBJ2-7; TRBD2 matches at 11 bases. This CDR3 comprises 11 residues. V lost 6 bases to trimming and J lost 13 bases; unmatched junction nucleotides: 8. Germline V gene lookup returns CDR1 DFQATT and CDR2 SNEGSKA (reference sequence). CDR3 DNA sequence: TGCAGTGCCCCATTACTAGCGGGAGACTACTTC. Protein product: CSAPLLAGDYF.

This clone was seen only once. The V gene is TRBV11-2, the J gene TRBJ2-3; 10 bases map to TRBD2. Germline V lookup: CDR1 SGHAT, CDR2 FQNNGV. V was pared by 4 bases and J by 2 bases, with 6 bases of the junction left unmatched. The CDR3 runs 16 residues. The CDR3 DNA is TGTGCCAGCAGCTCTGCTAGCGGGAGAGACACAGATACGCAGTATTTT. Translating it yields CASSSASGRDTDTQYF.

This clone has only one observation. J is TRBJ2-7 and V is TRBV6-1; D unclear. The CDR3 contains 13 residues. V gave up 2 bases and J gave up 2 bases, with 7 bases separating them. Per germline, CDR1 MNHNS and CDR2 SASEGT. The CDR3 DNA is TGTGCCAGCAGTGAATCCGATACCTACGAGCAGTACTTC. It translates to CASSESDTYEQYF.